This T cell receptor beta chain was sequenced in a study of blood T cell repertoires in COVID-19. Looking at the study overall: Acute and convalescent COVID-19 samples came from the United States, Italy and Spain.

The length of the CDR3 is 18 residues. CDR1 SGDLS and CDR2 YYNGEE come from the germline V gene. Trimming left V 0 bases short and J 4 bases short, with 19 bases between. Generated by immunoSEQ multiplex PCR, the TCRdb table keeps only in-frame clones and is missing some. The sample carries tens of thousands of clones, 75% to 90% recorded once. The V gene is TRBV9, the J gene TRBJ2-2; a possible D gene is TRBD2 (6 bases). The sequenced sample consisted of peripheral blood. The sequence was collected from a human donor in a cohort sampled during active COVID-19. DNA for the CDR3: TGTGCCAGCAGCGTAGGGGGAACAGTCCTGGGAGGCACCGGGGAGCTGTTTTTT. Its translation is CASSVGGTVLGGTGELFF.